Listed below are T cell receptor beta chains from one sample, sequenced in a study of shared clonotypes between healthy human individuals. Here immunoSEQ multiplex PCR was the method, and the copy in TCRdb shows in-frame clones only, minus some. The sample includes under 2.5 million clones, 92% seen only once; the top ten take 0.37%. Sequencing was done on a sample of naive CD4+ T cells from PBMCs. These receptors came from a man aged 18 to 35 in good health. Some clones in this sample may be carry-over from other donors' samples. CDR3s include the opening cysteine and the closing phenylalanine or tryptophan. D genes are given only for firm matches. The size of a clone is reported for some rows only, either as once, few or many, or as a class for expanded clones.

v_call	d_call	cdr3_length	j_call	clone_size	cdr3_aa	cdr3_nt
TRBV7-3	TRBD2	18	TRBJ2-2	-	CASSLTGTSGTNTGELFF	TGTGCCAGCAGCTTAACCGGGACTAGCGGGACGAACACCGGGGAGCTGTTTTTT
TRBV5-1	TRBD2	15	TRBJ2-5	-	CASSLEASGKETQYF	TGCGCCAGCAGCTTGGAGGCTAGCGGGAAAGAGACCCAGTACTTC
TRBV5-6	TRBD1	15	TRBJ2-5	-	CASSNIRDSQETQYF	TGTGCCAGCAGCAACATACGGGACAGCCAAGAGACCCAGTACTTC
TRBV4-1	-	15	TRBJ2-5	-	CASSPGWGIQETQYF	TGCGCCAGCAGCCCGGGTTGGGGGATCCAAGAGACCCAGTACTTC
TRBV5-6	-	15	TRBJ2-7	-	CASSPRWDRSYEQYF	TGTGCCAGCAGCCCCCGATGGGACCGCTCCTACGAGCAGTACTTC
TRBV12-5	-	14	TRBJ2-1	-	CASGLEQGSSEQFF	TGTGCTAGTGGTTTGGAACAGGGTTCTAGTGAGCAGTTCTTC
TRBV4-1	-	16	TRBJ1-1	once	CASSQDQRVGNTEAFF	TGCGCCAGCAGCCAAGATCAACGGGTAGGGAACACTGAAGCTTTCTTT
TRBV6-5	TRBD1	15	TRBJ1-1	once	CASSVAGTGGTEAFF	TGTGCCAGCAGTGTTGCCGGGACAGGGGGCACTGAAGCTTTCTTT
TRBV25-1	-	14	TRBJ2-5	-	CASSAELASETQYF	TGTGCCAGCAGTGCAGAACTAGCCTCGGAGACCCAGTACTTC
TRBV27	TRBD2	16	TRBJ2-3	-	CASSLRVAGGQDTQYF	TGTGCCAGCAGTTTAAGAGTAGCGGGAGGGCAAGATACGCAGTATTTT
TRBV27	-	16	TRBJ1-5	-	CASSLSAGPRGQPQHF	TGTGCCAGCAGTTTATCGGCAGGCCCCCGGGGGCAGCCCCAGCATTTT
TRBV28	-	11	TRBJ1-5	-	CASSLEQPQHF	TGTGCCAGCAGTTTGGAGCAGCCCCAGCATTTT
TRBV7-8	TRBD1	18	TRBJ2-6	-	CASDRDSRKGEGANVLTF	TGTGCCAGCGACCGGGACAGCCGTAAAGGGGAAGGGGCCAACGTCCTGACTTTC
TRBV10-3	TRBD2	16	TRBJ2-1	-	CAIGALARSSYNEQFF	TGTGCCATCGGAGCACTAGCGAGAAGCTCCTACAATGAGCAGTTCTTC
TRBV6-4	-	11	TRBJ2-5	-	CARRGEETQYF	TGTGCCAGGAGGGGTGAAGAGACCCAGTACTTC
TRBV2	-	14	TRBJ2-5	-	CASVASAYQETQYF	TGTGCCAGCGTCGCTAGCGCTTACCAAGAGACCCAGTACTTC
TRBV27	TRBD1	18	TRBJ1-1	-	CASSLPDLKPRQGKWAFF	TGTGCCAGCAGTTTACCAGACCTAAAACCACGACAGGGGAAGTGGGCTTTCTTT
TRBV11-1	TRBD2	16	TRBJ2-3	-	CASAKGLAGVYGTQYF	TGTGCCAGCGCGAAGGGGCTAGCGGGAGTTTACGGTACGCAGTATTTT
TRBV5-1	-	13	TRBJ2-3	-	CASSTDNTDTQYF	TGCGCCAGCAGCACGGACAACACAGATACGCAGTATTTT
TRBV30	-	13	TRBJ2-7	-	CAWRKGSSYEQYF	TGTGCCTGGCGAAAGGGGAGCTCCTACGAGCAGTACTTC
TRBV28	-	17	TRBJ2-4	-	CASSFQDRPRAKNIQYF	TGTGCCAGCAGTTTTCAGGACAGACCGAGAGCCAAAAACATTCAGTACTTC
TRBV28	-	12	TRBJ1-1	few	CASSLLGGQAFF	TGTGCCAGCAGTTTATTAGGGGGGCAAGCTTTCTTT
TRBV10-3	TRBD2	15	TRBJ2-7	-	CAISEGLAGIYEQYF	TGTGCCATCAGTGAAGGACTAGCGGGAATCTACGAGCAGTACTTC
TRBV28	-	13	TRBJ2-2	-	CASSTSNTGELFF	TGTGCCAGCAGTACTAGTAACACCGGGGAGCTGTTTTTT
TRBV28	-	14	TRBJ1-2	-	CASSSTLVGGGYTF	TGTGCCAGCAGTTCCACCCTTGTTGGGGGTGGCTACACCTTC
TRBV11-1	-	14	TRBJ1-5	-	CASSFQGAEQPQHF	TGTGCCAGCAGCTTCCAGGGAGCAGAACAGCCCCAGCATTTT
TRBV6-1	-	11	TRBJ2-5	-	CASSEATAQYF	TGTGCCAGCAGTGAAGCGACAGCCCAGTACTTC
TRBV28	-	14	TRBJ1-2	-	CASRRTVQGYGYTF	TGTGCCAGCAGACGAACGGTCCAGGGATATGGCTACACCTTC
TRBV14	-	17	TRBJ1-1	-	CASSQMGGGVMNTEAFF	TGTGCCAGCAGCCAAATGGGGGGAGGCGTAATGAACACTGAAGCTTTCTTT
TRBV29-1	TRBD2	14	TRBJ2-1	-	CSVERGSSYNEQFF	TGCAGCGTTGAACGCGGGAGTTCCTACAATGAGCAGTTCTTC
TRBV18	-	14	TRBJ1-1	-	CASSLFSAGTEAFF	TGTGCCAGCTCACTGTTTTCTGCCGGCACTGAAGCTTTCTTT
TRBV9	-	15	TRBJ2-5	-	CASSVDWLPGETQYF	TGTGCCAGCAGCGTAGACTGGTTGCCCGGGGAGACCCAGTACTTC
TRBV7-9	-	14	TRBJ1-1	-	CASSLSQEGSEAFF	TGTGCCAGCAGCTTATCCCAAGAGGGTTCTGAAGCTTTCTTT
TRBV6-1	TRBD2	15	TRBJ2-5	many	CASSELAGGLETQYF	TGTGCCAGCAGTGAACTAGCGGGAGGGCTAGAGACCCAGTACTTC
TRBV4-1	-	17	TRBJ2-3	-	CASSQASPGASTDTQYF	TGCGCCAGCAGCCAAGCGAGTCCGGGTGCTAGCACAGATACGCAGTATTTT
TRBV29-1	-	11	TRBJ1-1	few	CSVFMNTEAFF	TGCAGCGTTTTTATGAACACTGAAGCTTTCTTT
TRBV4-1	-	14	TRBJ2-3	-	CASSHPRSADTQYF	TGCGCCAGCAGCCACCCCAGGTCGGCAGATACGCAGTATTTT
TRBV5-1	TRBD1	15	TRBJ2-7	-	CASSQDRAVSYEQYF	TGCGCCAGCAGCCAAGACAGGGCGGTCTCCTACGAGCAGTACTTC
TRBV9	-	14	TRBJ1-5	-	CASSVDGRGQPQHF	TGTGCCAGCAGCGTAGACGGGAGAGGGCAGCCCCAGCATTTT
TRBV6-1	TRBD1	15	TRBJ1-2	-	CASSEAGTGTYGYTF	TGTGCCAGCAGTGAAGCGGGGACAGGAACCTATGGCTACACCTTC
TRBV18	TRBD1	15	TRBJ2-7	-	CASSPSGQGMYEQYF	TGTGCCAGCTCACCCAGCGGACAGGGGATGTACGAGCAGTACTTC
TRBV14	TRBD1	14	TRBJ2-1	-	CASCDGTVYNEQFF	TGTGCCAGCTGCGACGGGACAGTCTACAATGAGCAGTTCTTC
TRBV2	-	13	TRBJ1-2	few	CASNIGARNGYTF	TGTGCCAGCAATATCGGGGCGAGAAATGGCTACACCTTC
TRBV28	TRBD2	14	TRBJ2-5	-	CASKPSGAQETQYF	TGTGCCAGCAAACCTAGCGGGGCACAAGAGACCCAGTACTTC
TRBV7-9	-	14	TRBJ2-3	-	CASSPNPSTDTQYF	TGTGCCAGCAGTCCCAATCCCAGCACAGATACGCAGTATTTT
TRBV9	TRBD1	15	TRBJ2-1	-	CASSVQGVSYNEQFF	TGTGCCAGCAGCGTACAGGGGGTCTCCTACAATGAGCAGTTCTTC
TRBV10-3	TRBD2	14	TRBJ2-3	-	CAIVSAGGIDTQYF	TGTGCCATCGTCTCGGCGGGAGGAATAGATACGCAGTATTTT